The rows below give T cell receptor beta chains drawn from one sample of a study of blood T cell repertoires in COVID-19. Produced via immunoSEQ multiplex PCR; TCRdb's table is partial and in-frame only. The data hold about 250,000 clones, with about nine tenths observed a single time. Sequencing was done on a sample of PBMCs or T cells enriched from blood (not recorded which). The receptors shown here come from a woman under 40 with acute COVID-19. Both conserved end residues are part of each CDR3. Each record gives: D gene, J gene, V gene, CDR3 protein. A D gene is named only where the DNA matches it firmly.

D: TRBD1
J: TRBJ2-1
V: TRBV24-1
CDR3: CATSAAYRRDRVGNEQFF

D: .
J: TRBJ2-7
V: TRBV6-5
CDR3: CASRPKGRVLYEQYF

D: TRBD2
J: TRBJ2-1
V: TRBV7-9
CDR3: CASSLGLAGVYEQFF

D: .
J: TRBJ2-1
V: TRBV3-1/TRBV3-2
CDR3: CASSPVNNNNEQFF

D: TRBD2
J: TRBJ2-5
V: TRBV29-1
CDR3: CSGGLDGETQYF

D: .
J: TRBJ1-4
V: TRBV18
CDR3: CASSSSGTWEKLFF

D: .
J: TRBJ2-1
V: TRBV5-6
CDR3: CASSLREKLRERDEQFF

D: .
J: TRBJ1-3
V: TRBV18
CDR3: CASSPPGGSGNTIYF

D: .
J: TRBJ2-3
V: TRBV4-1
CDR3: CASSQEPRGTDTQYF

D: TRBD2
J: TRBJ2-7
V: TRBV7-9
CDR3: CASSIPGLAAGEQYF

D: .
J: TRBJ1-6
V: TRBV6-5
CDR3: CASRVQGQQYSPLHF

D: TRBD2
J: TRBJ2-3
V: TRBV3-1/TRBV3-2
CDR3: CASSRLLRGGWADTQYF

D: .
J: TRBJ1-1
V: TRBV6-5
CDR3: CASRLDVTEAFF

D: .
J: TRBJ1-2
V: TRBV14
CDR3: CASRRSPNYGYTF

D: .
J: TRBJ1-4
V: TRBV6-1
CDR3: CASSEIRTENEKLFF

D: .
J: TRBJ1-4
V: TRBV5-1
CDR3: CASSLGRGRNEKLFF

D: .
J: TRBJ1-6
V: TRBV18
CDR3: CASSPPGQLSSPLHF

D: TRBD1
J: TRBJ2-5
V: TRBV2
CDR3: CASSIRTGLKTQYF

D: TRBD1
J: TRBJ2-2
V: TRBV4-1
CDR3: CASSQADRGTGELFF

D: TRBD1
J: TRBJ1-2
V: TRBV6-6
CDR3: CASSGQAHTPLYGYTF

D: TRBD1
J: TRBJ2-1
V: TRBV4-3
CDR3: CASSHGTEGTYNEQFF

D: TRBD2
J: TRBJ2-5
V: TRBV19
CDR3: CASSMTSGGRKETQYF

D: .
J: TRBJ1-2
V: TRBV5-6
CDR3: CASSFYYGYTF

D: TRBD1
J: TRBJ1-2
V: TRBV12-3/TRBV12-4
CDR3: CATRTGRSYGYTF

D: .
J: TRBJ1-1
V: TRBV27
CDR3: CASSLWRGGNTEAFF

D: TRBD1
J: TRBJ1-1
V: TRBV7-9
CDR3: CASSLGQSEAFF

D: .
J: TRBJ1-1
V: TRBV7-9
CDR3: CASSLRVAGLNTEAFF

D: .
J: TRBJ2-5
V: TRBV2
CDR3: CASSEPQDPYQETQYF

D: TRBD1
J: TRBJ1-2
V: TRBV12-3/TRBV12-4
CDR3: CASSSGQVYGYTF

D: TRBD1
J: TRBJ2-7
V: TRBV7-2
CDR3: CASSPGRGREQYF

D: .
J: TRBJ2-1
V: TRBV5-1
CDR3: CASSSGNYNEQFF

D: .
J: TRBJ1-2
V: TRBV5-4
CDR3: CASKFYSGGYTF

D: .
J: TRBJ1-1
V: TRBV19
CDR3: CASSDGEANTEAFF

D: TRBD1
J: TRBJ1-6
V: TRBV19
CDR3: CASRITTGGNSPLHF

D: TRBD1
J: TRBJ1-5
V: TRBV27
CDR3: CASSLSRGSNQPQHF

D: .
J: TRBJ2-7
V: TRBV25-1
CDR3: CASSGRVSYEQYF

D: .
J: TRBJ1-1
V: TRBV19
CDR3: CASSLNTEAFF

D: .
J: TRBJ1-1
V: TRBV19
CDR3: CASSIRQDWTEAFF

D: TRBD2
J: TRBJ2-7
V: TRBV7-8
CDR3: CASSWLASGGEQYF

D: .
J: TRBJ2-7
V: TRBV3-1/TRBV3-2
CDR3: CASSLIGGSSYEQYF

D: TRBD1
J: TRBJ1-1
V: TRBV7-2
CDR3: CASSPDGTAWRGAFF

D: .
J: TRBJ1-4
V: TRBV19
CDR3: CASSSPRFGRPTNEKLFF

D: TRBD1
J: TRBJ1-2
V: TRBV15
CDR3: CATSRSTDRGRLYGYTF

D: TRBD2
J: TRBJ2-5
V: TRBV5-1
CDR3: CASSLGLADQETQYF

D: TRBD1
J: TRBJ2-7
V: TRBV7-2
CDR3: CASSIAGTGYHEQYF

D: TRBD1
J: TRBJ1-4
V: TRBV2
CDR3: CASSETGGIEKLFF

D: TRBD1
J: TRBJ1-1
V: TRBV5-6
CDR3: CASSFYPGTGNTEAFF

D: .
J: TRBJ1-6
V: TRBV10-2
CDR3: CASSAPSSNSPLHF